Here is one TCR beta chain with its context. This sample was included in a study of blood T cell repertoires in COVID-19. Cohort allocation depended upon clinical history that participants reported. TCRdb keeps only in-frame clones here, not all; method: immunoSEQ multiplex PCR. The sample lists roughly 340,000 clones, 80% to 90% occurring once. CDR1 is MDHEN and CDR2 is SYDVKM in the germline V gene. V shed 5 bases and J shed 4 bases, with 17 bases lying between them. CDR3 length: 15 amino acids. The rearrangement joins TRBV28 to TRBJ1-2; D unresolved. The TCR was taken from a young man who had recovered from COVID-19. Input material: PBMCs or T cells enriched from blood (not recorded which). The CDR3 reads CASSPNPSEGYGYTF. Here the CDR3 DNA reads TGTGCCAGCAGTCCAAACCCTTCTGAGGGCTATGGCTACACCTTC.